Shown below are 11 T cell receptor beta chains from a single sample sequenced in a study of T cell repertoires in cytomegalovirus infection. In TCRdb, the reads were re-called with MiXCR into one record per CDR3 protein. The sample consists of around 310,000 distinct CDR3 sequences, 15% to 20% of them appearing once. The material sequenced was PBMCs. The receptor source for this set is a human donor in good health (CMV status not recorded). Some clones in this sample may be carry-over from other donors' samples.

This rearrangement joins TRBV18 to TRBJ2-2; weak D call: TRBD1 (6 bases). The V gene lost 5 bases and the J gene lost 2 bases, with 9 bases spanning the gap. The CDR3 loop spans 14 amino acids. From germline, CDR1 is KGHSH and CDR2 LQKENI. The CDR3 region is CASSGTQNTGELFF. CDR3 coding DNA: TGTGCCAGCTCAGGGACACAAAACACCGGGGAGCTGTTTTTT.

This clonotype was seen at least ten times. This chain connects TRBV7-2 to TRBJ1-1; D is ambiguous. Germline V lookup: CDR1 SGHTA, CDR2 FQGNSA. The CDR3 is 14 amino acids. Trimming pared 0 bases from V and 1 base from J, leaving 6 bases between. The CDR3 loop is CASSLAGRNTEAFF. CDR3 nucleotides: TGTGCCAGCAGCTTAGCAGGGCGGAACACTGAAGCTTTCTTT.

This clonotype was counted between two and nine times. The chain employs TRBV15 and TRBJ1-5; D unresolved. The CDR3 consists of 13 residues. Germline V gives CDR1 LNHNV, CDR2 YYDKDF (reference sequence). V was shortened by 0 bases and J by 5 bases, with 5 bases between the two germline ends. The CDR3 bases are TGTGCCACCAGCAGAGATTTCCATCAGCCCCAGCATTTT. Residues: CATSRDFHQPQHF.

The chain is built from TRBV6-6 and TRBJ2-7; 13 nucleotides agree with TRBD2. Germline V CDR1 and CDR2: MNHNY, SVGAGI (reference sequence). CDR3 length: 21 residues. With 4 bases clipped from V and 0 bases from J, the junction kept 18 bases outside the gene matches. The CDR3 loop is CASSSGGGRLAGGTVSYEQYF. In DNA, the CDR3 is TGTGCCAGCAGTTCGGGGGGGGGACGACTAGCGGGGGGAACAGTCTCCTACGAGCAGTACTTC.

The rearrangement joins TRBV15 to TRBJ2-5; the D is unclear. The germline CDR1 and CDR2 sequences are LNHNV and YYDKDF (reference sequence). The CDR3 totals 13 residues. Trimming took off 3 bases at V and 5 bases at J, with 10 bases between the two ends. In DNA, the CDR3 is TGTGCCACCAGCAGTGTCCGGTGGGAGACCCAGTACTTC. It yields the protein CATSSVRWETQYF.

In this sample, this clonotype turned up many times. This chain uses TRBV24-1 with TRBJ2-3, with 8 bases lining up with TRBD2. CDR3 length: 15 residues. The V and J ends lost 3 bases and 6 bases, in that order; junction bases with no gene match: 7. From germline, CDR1 is KGHDR and CDR2 SFDVKD. CDR3 nucleotide sequence: TGTGCCACCAGTGATGGGGGACTAGTTTCGGATACGCAGTATTTT. This gives the protein CATSDGGLVSDTQYF.

This clonotype was observed a few times. The rearrangement uses TRBV5-6 and TRBJ1-5, with 8 bases matching TRBD1. The J segment lost 4 bases and the V segment lost 4 bases, leaving 4 bases of the junction unmatched. Germline V lookup: CDR1 SGHDT, CDR2 YYEEEE. The CDR3 sequence is 14 residues long. CDR3 sequence: CASSHRGWNQPQHF. The CDR3 DNA is TGTGCCAGCAGCCACAGGGGGTGGAATCAGCCCCAGCATTTT.

This sequence joins TRBV7-2 and TRBJ2-2; D gene uncertain. V was cut by 2 bases and J by 1 base, with 5 bases left in between. The germline gives CDR1 SGHTA, CDR2 FQGNSA. CDR3 length: 14 residues. Here the CDR3 reads CASSLRMNTGELFF. CDR3 nucleotides: TGTGCCAGCAGCTTACGCATGAACACCGGGGAGCTGTTTTTT.

V usage is TRBV20-1 and J usage is TRBJ1-2; D may be TRBD1 (5 bases). The V and J ends lost 6 bases and 4 bases respectively, with 18 bases between them. This CDR3 has 14 amino acids. Per germline, CDR1 DFQATT and CDR2 SNEGSKA (reference sequence). CDR3: CSALGESLGYGYTF. In DNA form, the CDR3 reads TGCAGTGCCTTGGGGGAATCGCTTGGCTATGGCTACACCTTC.

This clonotype was seen at least ten times. V gene TRBV7-2 combines with J gene TRBJ2-2; 13 positions match TRBD2. J gave up 4 bases and V 2 bases, and 7 bases lay outside the gene matches. There are 18 residues in the CDR3. Germline V lookup: CDR1 SGHTA, CDR2 FQGNSA. The CDR3 DNA is TGTGCCAGCAGCTTACCGGGACTAGCGGGGCGGGGCACCGGGGAGCTGTTTTTT. As protein: CASSLPGLAGRGTGELFF.

This clonotype was counted a few times. J is TRBJ1-6 and V is TRBV20-1; a possible D gene is TRBD1 (5 bases). Trimming took off 5 bases at V and 7 bases at J, with 18 bases between the two ends. Germline V lookup: CDR1 DFQATT, CDR2 SNEGSKA (reference sequence). The CDR3 has 15 residues. CDR3 nucleotides: TGCAGTGCTGCCCACGGGGCGGAGATGAATTCACCCCTCCACTTT. This gives the protein CSAAHGAEMNSPLHF.